Below are 9 T cell receptor beta chains sequenced from a single sample in a study of T cell repertoires in cytomegalovirus infection. TCRdb itself ran the reads through MiXCR, one entry per CDR3 protein. Among fewer than 250,000 distinct CDR3 sequences, 9% to 15% were seen once, and the ten largest hold roughly 1.7%. The sample consisted of PBMCs. These receptors came from a human donor in good health (CMV status not recorded). Some clones in this sample may be carry-over from other donors' samples.

This CDR3 is CASSLAAGRIYEQYF. The CDR3, as DNA: TGTGCCAGCAGTCTAGCGGCAGGGAGGATCTACGAGCAGTACTTC. This sequence joins TRBV11-2 and TRBJ2-7, with 7 nucleotides matching TRBD2. CDR1 and CDR2 from the germline V gene are SGHAT and FQNNGV. V lost 6 bases and J lost 3; bases outside the gene matches: 11. The length of the CDR3 is 15 residues.

The chain couples TRBV11-3 to TRBJ2-3, with D possibly being TRBD1 or TRBD2 (6 bases each). Germline V gene sequence: CDR1 SGHNT, CDR2 YENEEA. The CDR3 sequence is 14 residues long. Deletions cut 5 bases from V and 3 bases from J, with 12 bases between. The CDR3 region has the DNA TGTGCCAGCAGCCCCACAGGGAGGACAGATACGCAGTATTTT. Translation gives CASSPTGRTDTQYF. The full variable domain, with the rest looked up from reference TRBV11-3 and TRBJ2-3, is EAGVVQSPRYKIIEKKQPVAFWCNPISGHNTLYWYLQNLGQGPELLIRYENEEAVDDSQLPKDRFSAERLKGVDSTLKIQPAELGDSAVYLCASSPTGRTDTQYFGPGTRLTVL.

The J gene is TRBJ2-3, the V gene TRBV2; the D gene is possibly TRBD2 (7 bases). Germline CDR1 reads SNHLY; CDR2 reads FYNNEI. CDR3 length: 16 residues. Trimming shortened V by 2 bases and J by 8 bases, and 20 bases separated the two germline ends. The CDR3 loop reads CASSELGGGAPPTQYF. The CDR3 DNA is TGTGCCAGCAGTGAACTAGGAGGGGGGGCCCCGCCTACGCAGTATTTT. The entire variable domain, with the rest obtained from reference TRBV2 and TRBJ2-3, is as follows: EPEVTQTPSHQVTQMGQEVILRCVPISNHLYFYWYRQILGQKVEFLVSFYNNEISEKSEIFDDQFSVERPDGSNFTLKIRSTKLEDSAMYFCASSELGGGAPPTQYFGPGTRLTVL.

This clonotype was seen repeatedly, ten times or more. V gene TRBV7-2 combines with J gene TRBJ2-3; TRBD2 matches 13 bases. The CDR3 has 16 residues. CDR1 and CDR2 (germline): SGHTA, FQGNSA. V lost 5 bases, J lost 2 bases, and 4 bases stayed unmatched. The CDR3 sequence is CASSRTSGGHTDTQYF. In DNA, the CDR3 is TGTGCCAGCAGCCGGACTAGCGGGGGCCACACAGATACGCAGTATTTT.

This clonotype showed up many times. The chain carries TRBV19 and TRBJ2-7, with TRBD1 as a possible D gene (6 bases). The V end lost 2 bases, the J end lost 3 bases, and 14 bases lay between the germline ends. Germline CDR1 reads LNHDA; CDR2 reads SQIVND (reference sequence). CDR3 length equals 15 residues. The CDR3 is CASSIPGTLFYEQYF. The DNA of the CDR3 is TGTGCCAGTAGTATACCGGGGACATTATTCTACGAGCAGTACTTC.

This clonotype has more than one count but fewer than ten. CDR3 loop: CSARADRGRGETQYF. CDR3 in DNA: TGCAGTGCTAGAGCAGACAGGGGGCGAGGAGAGACCCAGTACTTC. This chain uses TRBV20-1 with TRBJ2-5; TRBD1 matches at 10 bases. The CDR3 spans 15 residues. The junction had 6 bases not matched to a gene; V was cut back by 1 base and J by 4 bases. Looked up from germline, CDR1 is DFQATT and CDR2 is SNEGSKA (reference sequence).

This clonotype was seen many times. This chain uses TRBV7-9 with TRBJ1-6; TRBD1 is a possible D gene (5 bases). The CDR3 spans 15 residues. The germline CDR1 and CDR2 sequences are SEHNR and FQNEAQ (reference sequence). Trimming took off 2 bases at V and 8 bases at J, with 13 bases between the two ends. The CDR3 loop reads CASSLRQGRDSPLHF. For the CDR3, the DNA is TGTGCCAGCAGCTTAAGGCAGGGTAGAGATTCACCCCTCCACTTT.

This clonotype was seen a few times. The chain has TRBV2 and TRBJ2-7; D possibly corresponds to TRBD1 (5 bases). The V end lost 5 bases, the J end lost 3 bases, and 8 bases lay between the germline ends. There are 12 residues in the CDR3. Germline V CDR1 and CDR2: SNHLY, FYNNEI. The CDR3 protein is CASSTQVYEQYF. The CDR3 DNA sequence: TGTGCCAGCAGTACACAGGTCTACGAGCAGTACTTC.

To note about this clonotype: This may be a read error: a much more frequent sequence differs by one nucleotide. This chain links TRBV28 with TRBJ2-2, with a tentative D call TRBD2 (5 bases). The CDR3 totals 17 residues. In germline, CDR1 is MDHEN, CDR2 SYDVKM. Trimming shortened V by 10 bases and J by 0 bases, and 21 bases separated the two germline ends. The DNA for the CDR3 is TGTGCCAACACCGACCGGGGAGTTAACTCGAACACCGGGGAGCTGTTTTTT. It specifies CANTDRGVNSNTGELFF. The full variable domain, in which reference TRBV28 and TRBJ2-2 provide the parts outside the CDR3, is DVKVTQSSRYLVKRTGEKVFLECVQDMDHENMFWYRQDPGLGLRLIYFSYDVKMKEKGDIPEGYSVSREKKERFSLILESASTNQTSMYLCANTDRGVNSNTGELFFGEGSRLTVL.